The 8 T cell receptor beta chains below come from one sample, sequenced in a study of blood T cell repertoires in COVID-19. The protocol was immunoSEQ multiplex PCR, while the TCRdb copy is restricted to in-frame clones and leaves out a portion. The data show roughly 160,000 clones, about 83% seen once. The specimen sequenced was peripheral blood. The receptors here all came from a woman between 70 and 85 years old with COVID-19, enrolled during active disease.

The CDR3 loop is CASSVGTGNSEAFF. The CDR3 DNA reads as TGTGCCAGCAGCGTTGGGACAGGGAATTCAGAAGCTTTCTTT. The chain employs TRBV6-4 and TRBJ1-1, with 9 bases aligning to TRBD1. The CDR3 sequence is 14 residues long. The germline V gene encodes CDR1 MRHNA and CDR2 SNTAGT. The junction had 10 bases not matched to a gene; V was cut back by 6 bases and J by 8 bases.

This chain joins TRBV3-1 (or the pseudogene TRBV3-2) and TRBJ1-1; the match to TRBD1 covers 8 bases. With 3 bases clipped from V and 11 bases from J, the junction kept 5 bases outside the gene matches. CDR1 and CDR2 (germline): LGHDT, YNNKEL (reference sequence). The CDR3 has 12 residues. The CDR3 loop is CASSHPTGVAFF. The DNA for the CDR3 is TGTGCCAGCAGCCATCCGACAGGGGTGGCTTTCTTT.

J is TRBJ1-2 and V is TRBV7-9; maybe TRBD1 (6 bases). V lost 1 base and J lost 4, with 7 bases in between. The CDR3 spans 13 residues. Germline loops: CDR1 SEHNR, CDR2 FQNEAQ (reference sequence). The CDR3 bases are TGTGCCAGCAGCTTAGAACAGGGCTATGGCTACACCTTC. Its protein is CASSLEQGYGYTF.

The J gene is TRBJ1-2, the V gene TRBV9; perhaps TRBD1 as D (5 bases). CDR3 length: 14 residues. Germline V lookup: CDR1 SGDLS, CDR2 YYNGEE. V lost 6 bases and J lost 2, with 14 bases in between. In DNA form, the CDR3 reads TGTGCCAGCACCCGGACAAGCTCGAACTATGGCTACACCTTC. It is translated as CASTRTSSNYGYTF.

This chain connects TRBV6-5 to TRBJ2-1; a possible D gene is TRBD1 (6 bases). The V end lost 6 bases, the J end lost 7 bases, and 10 bases lay between the germline ends. Germline V gene sequence: CDR1 MNHEY, CDR2 SVGAGI. The CDR3 covers 12 residues. The chain's CDR3 is CASRGQGNEQFF. As DNA, the CDR3 is TGTGCCAGCAGGGGGCAGGGGAATGAGCAGTTCTTC.

The V and J genes are TRBV19 and TRBJ1-2; 8 bases are shared with TRBD1. The CDR3 is made up of 15 amino acids. The V and J ends lost 2 bases and 3 bases, in that order; junction bases with no gene match: 5. Germline assignment: CDR1 LNHDA and CDR2 SQIVND (reference sequence). CDR3: CASSISDRGYYGYTF. The CDR3 nucleotides are TGTGCCAGTAGTATATCCGACAGGGGATACTATGGCTACACCTTC.

This rearrangement joins TRBV18 to TRBJ1-1; tentative D call: TRBD1 (6 bases). The CDR3 is 15 residues long. V was cut by 0 bases and J by 5 bases, with 13 bases left in between. The germline V gene encodes CDR1 KGHSH and CDR2 LQKENI. The CDR3 sequence is CASSPPGGGETEAFF. For the CDR3, the DNA is TGTGCCAGCTCACCACCGGGGGGGGGCGAGACTGAAGCTTTCTTT.

This chain links TRBV2 with TRBJ1-6; 9 bases line up with TRBD1. Trimming removed 7 bases from V and 10 bases from J; junction bases left unmatched: 8. The CDR3 sequence is 14 residues long. Germline V gene sequence: CDR1 SNHLY, CDR2 FYNNEI. The CDR3: CASTRGQGESPLHF. The CDR3 nucleotides are TGTGCCAGCACGCGGGGACAGGGAGAGTCACCCCTCCACTTT.